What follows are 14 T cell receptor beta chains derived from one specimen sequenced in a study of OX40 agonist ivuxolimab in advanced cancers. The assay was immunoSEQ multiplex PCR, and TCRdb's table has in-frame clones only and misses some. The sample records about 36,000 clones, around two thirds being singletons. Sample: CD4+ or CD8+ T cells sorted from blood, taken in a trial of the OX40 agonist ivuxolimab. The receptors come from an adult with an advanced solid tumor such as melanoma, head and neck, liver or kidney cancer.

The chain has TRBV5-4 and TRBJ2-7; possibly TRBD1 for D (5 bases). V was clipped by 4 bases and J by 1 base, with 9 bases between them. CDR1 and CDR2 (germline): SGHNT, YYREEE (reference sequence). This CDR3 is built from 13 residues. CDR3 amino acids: CASSRDRSYEQYV. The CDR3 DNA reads TGTGCCAGCAGCCGAGACAGATCCTACGAGCAGTACGTC.

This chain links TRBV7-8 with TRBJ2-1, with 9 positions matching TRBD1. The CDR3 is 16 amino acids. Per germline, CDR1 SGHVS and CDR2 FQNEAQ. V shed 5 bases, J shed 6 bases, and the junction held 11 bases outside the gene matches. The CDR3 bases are TGTGCCAGCAGCCCACAGACGACAGGGGGGCGCAATGAGCAGTTCTTC. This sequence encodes CASSPQTTGGRNEQFF.

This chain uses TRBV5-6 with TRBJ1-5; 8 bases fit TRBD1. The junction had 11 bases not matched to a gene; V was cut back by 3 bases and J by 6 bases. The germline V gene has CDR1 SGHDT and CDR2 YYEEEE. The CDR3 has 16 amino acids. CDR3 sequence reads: CASSYWTGPLGQPQHF. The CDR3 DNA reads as TGTGCCAGCAGCTACTGGACAGGGCCTTTGGGTCAGCCCCAGCATTTT.

The DNA for the CDR3 is TGTGCCTGGAGTGTAGACAGGGGGCATGAGACCCAGTACTTC. Translated: CAWSVDRGHETQYF. The genes are TRBV30 and TRBJ2-5, with 10 positions matching TRBD1. CDR3 size: 14 residues. V dropped 0 bases and J dropped 5; count of bases not matched to a gene: 3. The germline CDR1 and CDR2 sequences are GTSNPN and SVGIG (reference sequence).

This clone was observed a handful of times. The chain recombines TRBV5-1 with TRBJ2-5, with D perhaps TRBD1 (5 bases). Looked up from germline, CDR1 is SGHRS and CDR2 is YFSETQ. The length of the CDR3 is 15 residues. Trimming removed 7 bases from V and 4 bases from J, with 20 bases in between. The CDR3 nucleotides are TGCGCCAGCTCTAAATGGGCAGGGAATAGAGAGACCCAGTACTTC. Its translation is CASSKWAGNRETQYF.

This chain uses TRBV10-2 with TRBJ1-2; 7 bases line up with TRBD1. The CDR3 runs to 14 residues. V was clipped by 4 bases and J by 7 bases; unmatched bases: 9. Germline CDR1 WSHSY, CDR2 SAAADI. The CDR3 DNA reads TGCGCCAGCAGTGCAGCGGAGGGGGCGATTGGCTACACCTTC. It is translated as CASSAAEGAIGYTF.

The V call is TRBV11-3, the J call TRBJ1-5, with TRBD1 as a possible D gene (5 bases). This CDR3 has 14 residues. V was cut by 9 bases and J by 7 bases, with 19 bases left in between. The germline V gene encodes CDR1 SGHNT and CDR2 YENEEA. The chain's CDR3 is CARDGWRGEQPQHF. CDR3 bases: TGTGCCAGAGACGGATGGAGGGGCGAACAGCCCCAGCATTTT.

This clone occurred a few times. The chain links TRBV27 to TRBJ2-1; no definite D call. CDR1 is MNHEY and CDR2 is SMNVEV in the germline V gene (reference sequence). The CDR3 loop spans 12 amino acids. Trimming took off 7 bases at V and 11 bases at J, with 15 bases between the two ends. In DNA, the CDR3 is TGTGCCAGCAAAACTTTGGGTTTAAAGCAGTTCTTC. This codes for CASKTLGLKQFF.

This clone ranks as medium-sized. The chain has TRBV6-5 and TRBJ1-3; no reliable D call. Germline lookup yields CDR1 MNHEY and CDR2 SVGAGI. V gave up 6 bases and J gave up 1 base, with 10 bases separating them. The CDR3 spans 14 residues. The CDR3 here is CASRGRSSGNTIYF. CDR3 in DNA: TGTGCCAGCAGGGGCAGAAGTTCTGGAAACACCATATATTTT.

The CDR3 coding sequence is TGTGCCTGGACCACGACAGGGTACGAGCAGTACTTC. As protein: CAWTTTGYEQYF. This chain uses TRBV30 with TRBJ2-7, with 7 bases aligning to TRBD1. The V and J ends lost 4 bases and 4 bases, in that order; junction bases with no gene match: 4. The CDR3 covers 12 residues. The germline V gene has CDR1 GTSNPN and CDR2 SVGIG (reference sequence).

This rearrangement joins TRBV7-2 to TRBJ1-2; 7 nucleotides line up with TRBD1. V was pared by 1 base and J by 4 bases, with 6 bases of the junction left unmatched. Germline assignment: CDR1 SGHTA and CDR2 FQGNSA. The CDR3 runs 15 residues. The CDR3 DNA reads TGTGCCAGCAGCTTAGGCTTCGGACAGGTCTATGGCTACACCTTC. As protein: CASSLGFGQVYGYTF.

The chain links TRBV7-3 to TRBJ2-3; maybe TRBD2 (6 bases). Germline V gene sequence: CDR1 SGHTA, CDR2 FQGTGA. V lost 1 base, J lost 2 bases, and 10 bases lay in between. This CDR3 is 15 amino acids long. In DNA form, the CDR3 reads TGTGCCAGCAGCTTAAATGGGGGGTTCACAGATACGCAGTATTTT. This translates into CASSLNGGFTDTQYF.

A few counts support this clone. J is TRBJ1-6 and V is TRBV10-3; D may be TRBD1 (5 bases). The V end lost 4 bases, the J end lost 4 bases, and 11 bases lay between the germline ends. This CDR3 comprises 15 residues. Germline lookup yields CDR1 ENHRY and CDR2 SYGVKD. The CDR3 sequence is CAISAGGVYNSPLHF. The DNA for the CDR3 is TGTGCCATCAGTGCGGGGGGGGTATATAATTCACCCCTCCACTTT.

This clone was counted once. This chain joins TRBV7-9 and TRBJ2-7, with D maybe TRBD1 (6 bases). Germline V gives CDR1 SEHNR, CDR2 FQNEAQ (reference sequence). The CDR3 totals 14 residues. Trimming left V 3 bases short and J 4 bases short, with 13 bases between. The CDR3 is CASSFSGRGYEQYF. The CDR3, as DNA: TGTGCCAGCAGCTTTAGTGGCAGGGGATACGAGCAGTACTTC.